The 26 T cell receptor beta chains below come from one sample, sequenced in a study of PD-1 blockade in classical Hodgkin lymphoma. Documented time point: cycle 4 day 1 (C4D1), after around six weeks of nivolumab. There was relapse after autologous stem cell transplantation in every patient, and there was variation in brentuximab vedotin exposure. Profiled with immunoSEQ multiplex PCR; TCRdb holds only in-frame clones, not every one. The sample lists over 75,000 clones; just over 90% were seen once. The sequencing here drew on peripheral blood mononuclear cells (PBMCs), taken before the fourth cycle of nivolumab. These receptors all come from a human donor with classical Hodgkin lymphoma.

This clone is a singleton in its sample. The rearrangement uses TRBV2 and TRBJ1-6; D remains ambiguous. Germline V gene sequence: CDR1 SNHLY, CDR2 FYNNEI. Trimming pared 0 bases from V and 6 bases from J, leaving 0 bases between. The CDR3 spans 12 residues. CDR3 DNA sequence: TGTGCCAGCAGTGAAGCTAATTCACCCCTCCACTTT. Translating gives CASSEANSPLHF.

CDR3 loop: CASSLSGYGAASNQPQHF. The CDR3 DNA reads as TGTGCCAGCAGCTTATCCGGGTATGGGGCAGCTAGCAATCAGCCCCAGCATTTT. This rearrangement joins TRBV7-2 to TRBJ1-5; D is perhaps TRBD1 (5 bases). Trimming removed 2 bases at V and 0 bases at J, with 17 bases between. CDR3 length: 18 residues. The germline V gene has CDR1 SGHTA and CDR2 FQGNSA.

J is TRBJ2-3 and V is TRBV5-1, with a possible D match to TRBD1 (7 bases). The CDR3 is 16 amino acids. V dropped 0 bases and J dropped 1 base, with 12 bases sitting between them. Germline CDR1 is SGHRS and CDR2 is YFSETQ. The CDR3 region has the DNA TGCGCCAGCAGCTTGGCGGGGGACAGAGGCACAGATACGCAGTATTTT. It encodes CASSLAGDRGTDTQYF.

The gene calls are TRBV2 and TRBJ2-3, with 14 bases lining up with TRBD2. Per the germline V gene, CDR1 is SNHLY and CDR2 is FYNNEI. CDR3 length: 16 amino acids. Losses at the gene ends were 10 bases for V and 1 base for J; bases not matched to a gene: 7. The CDR3, as DNA: TGTGCCACGGGACTAGCGGGGGTTATGGGCACAGATACGCAGTATTTT. This codes for CATGLAGVMGTDTQYF.

V is TRBV7-9 and J is TRBJ1-1, with TRBD1 matching 7 bases. Germline V gene lookup returns CDR1 SEHNR and CDR2 FQNEAQ (reference sequence). V lost 10 bases and J lost 9; bases outside the gene matches: 17. CDR3 size: 14 residues. The CDR3 is CATQDNRGEGKAFF. The CDR3 DNA follows: TGTGCCACACAGGACAACAGGGGAGAGGGAAAAGCTTTCTTT.

V is TRBV7-2 and J is TRBJ2-5, with a weak D call TRBD2 (6 bases). Trimming shortened V by 1 base and J by 5 bases, and 8 bases separated the two germline ends. The CDR3 length is 13 residues. Germline assignment: CDR1 SGHTA and CDR2 FQGNSA. As DNA, the CDR3 is TGTGCCAGCAGCTTAGGCGGGGTTGAGACCCAGTACTTC. As protein: CASSLGGVETQYF.

The chain couples TRBV27 to TRBJ2-5, with 13 bases identical to TRBD2. The V gene end was trimmed by 6 bases and the J gene end by 4 bases; junction bases not matched to a gene: 14. This CDR3 contains 18 residues. Germline V lookup: CDR1 MNHEY, CDR2 SMNVEV (reference sequence). CDR3 residues: CASSSPGTSGAPAETQYF. CDR3 DNA sequence: TGTGCCAGCAGCTCACCCGGGACTAGCGGGGCCCCCGCAGAGACCCAGTACTTC.

CDR3 sequence (DNA): TGTGCCAGCTCACCAATATTAGGCCGAGACAATGAGCAGTTCTTC. Amino acid sequence: CASSPILGRDNEQFF. V and J are TRBV18 and TRBJ2-1; D gene uncertain. The V and J ends lost 2 bases and 5 bases respectively, with 13 bases between them. The length of the CDR3 is 15 residues. Germline CDR1 is KGHSH and CDR2 is LQKENI. Together with reference TRBV18 and TRBJ2-1, the CDR3 gives the full variable domain: NAGVMQNPRHLVRRRGQEARLRCSPMKGHSHVYWYRQLPEEGLKFMVYLQKENIIDESGMPKERFSAEFPKEGPSILRIQQVVRGDSAAYFCASSPILGRDNEQFFGPGTRLTVL.

The chain combines TRBV4-2 with TRBJ2-1; D possibly uses TRBD1 or TRBD2 (5 bases each). The CDR3 spans 15 residues. CDR1 and CDR2 from the germline V gene are LGHNA and YNFKEQ. Trimming left V 2 bases short and J 7 bases short, with 15 bases between. The CDR3 DNA reads TGTGCCAGCAGCCAAAGTAGGGGAGTCTTGAATGAGCAGTTCTTC. This gives the protein CASSQSRGVLNEQFF.

The chain has TRBV7-9 and TRBJ2-3; a possible D gene is TRBD1 (7 bases). Germline CDR1 and CDR2: SEHNR and FQNEAQ (reference sequence). The ends were cut back, 2 bases at V and 4 bases at J, with 10 bases in the middle. The CDR3 extends over 14 amino acids. The CDR3 DNA reads as TGTGCCAGCAGCTTATGGAGGGGGCCAGATACGCAGTATTTT. Translating gives CASSLWRGPDTQYF.

The rearrangement links TRBV7-2 to TRBJ1-5, with 7 bases matching TRBD1. Germline V gene sequence: CDR1 SGHTA, CDR2 FQGNSA. Unmatched junction bases numbered 5, after V lost 1 base and J lost 5 bases. The CDR3 has 15 residues. The CDR3 DNA follows: TGTGCCAGCAGCTTAGGCCAGGGGGATTATCAGCCCCAGCATTTT. Its protein is CASSLGQGDYQPQHF.

This clone has a single count. Germline is not matched at one junction end, which may reflect a read error. This rearrangement joins TRBV5-1 to TRBJ1-6, with D tentatively TRBD1 (5 bases). CDR1 and CDR2 from the germline V gene are SGHRS and YFSETQ. The CDR3 extends over 13 amino acids. The CDR3 sequence: CASRRGRGSPLHF. DNA of the CDR3: TGTGCCAGCCGACGGGGACGGGGCTCACCCCTCCACTTT.

This chain connects TRBV27 to TRBJ2-7, with TRBD2 identical over 12 bases. Trimming removed 6 bases from V and 0 bases from J; junction bases left unmatched: 3. Germline-derived CDR1 and CDR2 are MNHEY and SMNVEV (reference sequence). The CDR3 runs 15 residues. CDR3 nucleotide sequence: TGTGCCAGCAGCAAGACTAGCGGGGGCTCCTACGAGCAGTACTTC. It yields the protein CASSKTSGGSYEQYF.

The chain couples TRBV9 to TRBJ2-5; TRBD2 might be the D (6 bases). Trimming cost V 4 bases and J 4 bases, with 26 bases left between them. Per germline, CDR1 SGDLS and CDR2 YYNGEE. The CDR3 runs to 18 residues. In DNA, the CDR3 is TGTGCCAGCAGCCTCCTCGGGATGGGTAGGGGAGGTGGAGAGACCCAGTACTTC. This gives the protein CASSLLGMGRGGGETQYF.

The genes are TRBV5-6 and TRBJ1-1, with TRBD1 identical over 9 bases. The CDR3 is made up of 15 amino acids. J lost 3 bases, V lost 2 bases, and 5 bases had no gene match. Looked up from germline, CDR1 is SGHDT and CDR2 is YYEEEE. Here the CDR3 reads CASSLGDRAYTEAFF. CDR3 in DNA: TGTGCCAGCAGCTTAGGGGACAGGGCCTACACTGAAGCTTTCTTT. The variable domain in full, completed from reference TRBV5-6 and TRBJ1-1, reads DAGVTQSPTHLIKTRGQQVTLRCSPKSGHDTVSWYQQALGQGPQFIFQYYEEEERQRGNFPDRFSGHQFPNYSSELNVNALLLGDSALYLCASSLGDRAYTEAFFGQGTRLTVV.

The chain combines TRBV7-9 with TRBJ2-3; TRBD2 is a possible D gene (6 bases). The CDR3 is made up of 15 amino acids. Germline assignment: CDR1 SEHNR and CDR2 FQNEAQ (reference sequence). V was pared by 5 bases and J by 6 bases, with 18 bases between. CDR3 protein: CASSPTGTSVDTQYF. The CDR3 DNA reads as TGTGCCAGCAGCCCTACCGGGACTTCGGTGGATACGCAGTATTTT.

This chain uses TRBV7-7 with TRBJ1-5; a possible D gene is TRBD1 (5 bases). This CDR3 spans 17 amino acids. The V end lost 1 base, the J end lost 6 bases, and 19 bases lay between the germline ends. Germline CDR1 and CDR2: SSHAT and FNYEAQ (reference sequence). This chain's CDR3 is CASSLVSACRGPQPQHF. The CDR3 DNA is TGTGCCAGCAGCTTAGTCTCGGCTTGTAGGGGTCCTCAGCCCCAGCATTTT. Variable domain in full (rest from reference TRBV7-7 and TRBJ1-5): GAGVSQSPRYKVTKRGQDVTLRCDPISSHATLYWYQQALGQGPEFLTYFNYEAQPDKSGLPSDRFSAERPEGSISTLTIQRTEQRDSAMYRCASSLVSACRGPQPQHFGDGTRLSIL.

The V and J genes are TRBV11-3 and TRBJ2-1; 8 nucleotides agree with TRBD2. The CDR3 is made up of 15 amino acids. Trimming removed 5 bases from V and 0 bases from J; junction bases left unmatched: 3. Per germline, CDR1 SGHNT and CDR2 YENEEA. The CDR3 coding sequence is TGTGCCAGCAGCCCACGGGGGGGCTCCTACAATGAGCAGTTCTTC. The encoded protein is CASSPRGGSYNEQFF.

The chain couples TRBV5-6 to TRBJ1-1; D unclear. The V gene lost 3 bases and the J gene lost 3 bases, with 6 bases spanning the gap. Germline assignment: CDR1 SGHDT and CDR2 YYEEEE. The CDR3 contains 12 residues. The CDR3 coding sequence is TGTGCCAGCAGCTATCTACACACTGAAGCTTTCTTT. Amino acid sequence: CASSYLHTEAFF.

The chain couples TRBV7-2 to TRBJ2-7, with 9 bases fitting TRBD2. This CDR3 has 14 residues. With 5 bases clipped from V and 5 bases from J, the junction kept 7 bases outside the gene matches. The V gene's germline CDR1 is SGHTA and CDR2 FQGNSA. The CDR3 nucleotides read TGTGCCAGCAGCGCGGCTAGCGGGGATCACGAGCAGTACTTC. Amino acid sequence: CASSAASGDHEQYF.

The V gene is TRBV4-3, the J gene TRBJ2-7; D gene ambiguous. This CDR3 has 17 residues. Trimming removed 4 bases at V and 3 bases at J, with 22 bases between. Germline V lookup: CDR1 LGHNA, CDR2 YSLEER. The DNA for the CDR3 is TGCGCCAGCAGCCCGTCCCTATCTCCGTTGGAGTTCTACGAGCAGTACTTC. Translated, it gives CASSPSLSPLEFYEQYF.

The genes are TRBV4-1 and TRBJ2-7; D perhaps matches TRBD2 (7 bases). Looked up from germline, CDR1 is MGHRA and CDR2 is YSYEKL. Trimming shortened V by 0 bases and J by 2 bases, and 14 bases separated the two germline ends. This CDR3 spans 16 amino acids. The CDR3 reads CASSQEERDNPYEQYF. Here the CDR3 DNA reads TGCGCCAGCAGCCAAGAAGAGCGGGACAACCCCTACGAGCAGTACTTC.

The rearrangement joins TRBV4-3 to TRBJ1-1; 8 positions match TRBD1. CDR1 is LGHNA and CDR2 is YSLEER in the germline V gene. V lost 0 bases and J lost 0; bases outside the gene matches: 15. CDR3 length: 20 residues. The CDR3, as DNA: TGCGCCAGCAGCCAAGATGGACAGGGAGGGGTAATCAGGATGAACACTGAAGCTTTCTTT. Amino acids: CASSQDGQGGVIRMNTEAFF.

For the CDR3, the DNA is TGTGCCAGCACCCGAAGCCCGGCCGACGGCCGGGAGCAGTTCTTC. It yields the protein CASTRSPADGREQFF. V is TRBV6-1 and J is TRBJ2-1, with D unresolved. This CDR3 region has 15 residues. With 7 bases removed from V and 10 bases from J, the gap between germline ends came to 23 bases. The germline V gene has CDR1 MNHNS and CDR2 SASEGT.

About this clone itself: The same CDR3 can be traced to other DNA sequences in this sample. The rearrangement uses TRBV28 and TRBJ1-5, with D possibly being TRBD1 (6 bases). The CDR3 is 16 residues long. Germline CDR1 is MDHEN and CDR2 is SYDVKM. Between the trimmed V and J ends, which lost 7 bases and 3 bases, there was a span of 19 bases. CDR3: CASTLGGGWNNQPQHF. The CDR3 DNA is TGTGCCAGCACCCTAGGGGGGGGCTGGAACAATCAGCCCCAGCATTTT.

The J gene is TRBJ1-3, the V gene TRBV30; tentative D call: TRBD1 (5 bases). V lost 7 bases and J lost 2, with 12 bases in between. The CDR3 contains 13 residues. Germline V lookup: CDR1 GTSNPN, CDR2 SVGIG (reference sequence). The CDR3 spells CASSGGAGNTIYF. Here the CDR3 DNA reads TGTGCCTCCTCGGGAGGGGCTGGAAACACCATATATTTT.